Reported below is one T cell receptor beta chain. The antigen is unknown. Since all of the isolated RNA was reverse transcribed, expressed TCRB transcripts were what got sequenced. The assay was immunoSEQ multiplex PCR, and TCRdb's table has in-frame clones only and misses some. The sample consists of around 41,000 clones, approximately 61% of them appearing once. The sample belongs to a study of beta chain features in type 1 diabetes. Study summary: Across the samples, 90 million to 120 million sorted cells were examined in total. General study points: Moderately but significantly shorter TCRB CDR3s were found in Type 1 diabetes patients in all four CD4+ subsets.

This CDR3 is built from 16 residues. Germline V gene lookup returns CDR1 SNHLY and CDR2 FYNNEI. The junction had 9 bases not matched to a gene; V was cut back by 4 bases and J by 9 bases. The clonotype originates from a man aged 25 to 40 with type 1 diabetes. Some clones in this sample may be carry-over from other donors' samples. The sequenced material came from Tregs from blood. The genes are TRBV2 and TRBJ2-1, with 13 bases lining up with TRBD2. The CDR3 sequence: CASSGGLAGALGEQFF. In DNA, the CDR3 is TGTGCCAGCAGTGGAGGACTAGCGGGGGCTCTTGGTGAGCAGTTCTTC.